This TCR beta chain came from a study of vaccination effects on CD4 cells after COVID-19. As concerns this clone: Antigen unknown.

Clones were sequenced by immunoSEQ multiplex PCR, and TCRdb holds only the in-frame ones, with some missing. Of about 22,000 clones listed, less than 85% are singletons. Within the ViraFEST assay, antigen-specific CD4+ T cells underwent expansion with viral peptide pools prior to sequencing. Subsequent to roughly 10 days of culture, CD4+ T cells were isolated. The person acquired a PCR-confirmed SARS-CoV-2 infection between March and December 2020. The CDR3 is 15 residues long. V shed 6 bases, J shed 4 bases, and the junction held 7 bases outside the gene matches. Germline lookup yields CDR1 SEHNR and CDR2 FQNEAQ (reference sequence).

This specimen consisted of CD4+ T cells from PBMCs cultured with SARS-CoV-2 spike peptides, obtained before COVID-19 vaccination. This chain links TRBV7-9 with TRBJ1-4; 8 bases fit TRBD1. The clonotype comes from a human donor who had a prior SARS-CoV-2 infection. The chain's CDR3 is CASSHGQGDNEKLFF. The CDR3 DNA follows: TGTGCCAGCAGTCACGGACAGGGTGATAATGAAAAACTGTTTTTT.